The 23 T cell receptor beta chains below come from one sample, sequenced in a study of shared clonotypes between healthy human individuals. Libraries were prepared by immunoSEQ multiplex PCR; TCRdb keeps only in-frame clonotypes and omits some of them. The profile shows approximately 1.5 million clones, around 98.5% of them singletons. The sequencing input was naive CD4+ T cells sorted from blood. Subset reported: CD45RA+ positively selected. These receptors came from a man aged 30 to 45 in good health.

V gene TRBV4-3 combines with J gene TRBJ2-5; D is unresolved. Per the germline V gene, CDR1 is LGHNA and CDR2 is YSLEER. V lost 0 bases, J lost 5 bases, and 16 bases lay in between. This CDR3 region has 16 residues. CDR3 DNA: TGCGCCAGCAGCCAAGATTTCGGGTCCTGGGGTGAGACCCAGTACTTC. Translated: CASSQDFGSWGETQYF.

Turning to this clone: This sample also contains other DNA sequences that code for the same CDR3. The V and J genes are TRBV28 and TRBJ1-4; 9 bases map to TRBD1. Looked up from germline, CDR1 is MDHEN and CDR2 is SYDVKM. J was trimmed by 8 bases and V by 2 bases; bases with no gene match: 6. The CDR3 runs 15 residues. This chain's CDR3 is CASSLPQGAGEKLFF. Written as DNA, the CDR3 is TGTGCCAGCAGTTTACCACAGGGGGCAGGGGAAAAACTGTTTTTT.

The chain recombines TRBV7-9 with TRBJ2-1; D possibly corresponds to TRBD2 (6 bases). V gave up 2 bases and J gave up 0 bases, with 11 bases separating them. The germline gives CDR1 SEHNR, CDR2 FQNEAQ (reference sequence). The CDR3 extends over 16 amino acids. CDR3 loop: CASSLSGLLSYNEQFF. The CDR3 DNA follows: TGTGCCAGCAGCTTAAGTGGACTACTCTCCTACAATGAGCAGTTCTTC.

This chain connects TRBV15 to TRBJ2-7; no clear D. The CDR3 contains 14 residues. Germline loops: CDR1 LNHNV, CDR2 YYDKDF (reference sequence). The germline V and J ends were trimmed by 0 bases and 0 bases, with 6 bases remaining between them. CDR3 sequence (DNA): TGTGCCACCAGCAGAGACCCTAGCTCCTACGAGCAGTACTTC. Protein product: CATSRDPSSYEQYF. Complete variable domain (other parts from reference TRBV15 and TRBJ2-7): DAMVIQNPRYQVTQFGKPVTLSCSQTLNHNVMYWYQQKSSQAPKLLFHYYDKDFNNEADTPDNFQSRRPNTSFCFLDIRSPGLGDTAMYLCATSRDPSSYEQYFGPGTRLTVT.

The chain employs TRBV11-2 and TRBJ2-5; no reliable D call. The ends were cut back, 5 bases at V and 2 bases at J, with 3 bases in the middle. Germline V gives CDR1 SGHAT, CDR2 FQNNGV. This CDR3 has 11 amino acids. The CDR3 reads CASSQQETQYF. In DNA, the CDR3 is TGTGCCAGCAGCCAGCAAGAGACCCAGTACTTC.

CDR3 sequence: CASSQNNEQFF. CDR3 nucleotides: TGTGCCAGCAGCCAGAACAATGAGCAGTTCTTC. The J gene is TRBJ2-1, the V gene TRBV6-1; D is undetermined. The CDR3 has 11 residues. Germline CDR1 is MNHNS and CDR2 is SASEGT. V dropped 6 bases and J dropped 5 bases, with 5 bases sitting between them.

The genes are TRBV5-6 and TRBJ2-6; D uncertain. Per germline, CDR1 SGHDT and CDR2 YYEEEE. The CDR3 covers 13 residues. Trimming pared 8 bases from V and 2 bases from J, leaving 8 bases between. Here the CDR3 reads CASQAAGANVLTF. The CDR3 region has the DNA TGTGCCAGTCAAGCAGCTGGGGCCAACGTCCTGACTTTC.

This clone was seen once. This chain links TRBV4-1 with TRBJ1-4, with a weak D call TRBD1 (5 bases). Trimming left V 1 base short and J 0 bases short, with 9 bases between. Per the germline V gene, CDR1 is MGHRA and CDR2 is YSYEKL. The CDR3 is 16 amino acids. CDR3: CASSQGMGATNEKLFF. CDR3 DNA: TGCGCCAGCAGCCAAGGTATGGGGGCAACTAATGAAAAACTGTTTTTT.

The gene calls are TRBV6-5 and TRBJ2-7; D remains unclear. The ends were cut back, 2 bases at V and 6 bases at J, with 14 bases in the middle. Germline V lookup: CDR1 MNHEY, CDR2 SVGAGI. This CDR3 region has 14 residues. Here the CDR3 reads CASSYGSPSPEQYF. CDR3 sequence (DNA): TGTGCCAGCAGTTACGGGTCGCCAAGCCCCGAGCAGTACTTC.

The chain links TRBV28 to TRBJ2-6; TRBD1 matches 7 bases. The germline CDR1 and CDR2 sequences are MDHEN and SYDVKM. There are 16 residues in the CDR3. V lost 6 bases to trimming and J lost 0 bases; unmatched junction nucleotides: 5. The CDR3 DNA sequence: TGTGCCAGCAGCGGACAGGTCCCCTCTGGGGCCAACGTCCTGACTTTC. It yields the protein CASSGQVPSGANVLTF.

This sequence joins TRBV25-1 and TRBJ1-2; TRBD1 is a possible D gene (6 bases). Trimming stripped 2 bases from V and 4 bases from J, with 8 bases between. The CDR3 sequence is 13 residues long. Germline CDR1 and CDR2: MGHDK and SYGVNS. The CDR3, as DNA: TGTGCCAGCAGTGAACAGGGGACCTATGGCTACACCTTC. Translation: CASSEQGTYGYTF.

V is TRBV6-6 and J is TRBJ1-2; D is undetermined. This CDR3 has 14 residues. V dropped 6 bases and J dropped 4 bases, with 15 bases sitting between them. CDR1 MNHNY and CDR2 SVGAGI come from the germline V gene (reference sequence). CDR3 amino acids: CASSPRLESYGYTF. In nucleotides, the CDR3 is TGTGCCAGCAGCCCACGTCTAGAGAGCTATGGCTACACCTTC.

Comments on this clone: Other DNA variants within this sample encode the same CDR3. This chain uses TRBV7-2 with TRBJ2-5; a possible D gene is TRBD1 (5 bases). The CDR3 is 13 residues long. In germline, CDR1 is SGHTA, CDR2 FQGNSA. The V and J ends lost 5 bases and 2 bases respectively, with 9 bases between them. The CDR3 spells CASSRQLQETQYF. In DNA, the CDR3 is TGTGCCAGCAGCCGACAGCTACAAGAGACCCAGTACTTC. The whole variable domain, remainder taken from reference TRBV7-2 and TRBJ2-5, is GAGVSQSPSNKVTEKGKDVELRCDPISGHTALYWYRQSLGQGLEFLIYFQGNSAPDKSGLPSDRFSAERTGGSVSTLTIQRTQQEDSAVYLCASSRQLQETQYFGPGTRLLVL.

The chain links TRBV18 to TRBJ2-6; D gene uncertain. V shed 2 bases and J shed 0 bases, with 8 bases lying between them. Germline values: CDR1 KGHSH, CDR2 LQKENI. This CDR3 is 16 amino acids long. The CDR3 region is CASSPTVSSGANVLTF. The CDR3 DNA is TGTGCCAGCTCACCAACCGTGAGCTCTGGGGCCAACGTCCTGACTTTC.

The chain joins TRBV28 to TRBJ2-3, with 9 bases aligning to TRBD2. With V trimmed by 5 bases and J by 8 bases, 8 bases remained unmatched. The CDR3 covers 14 residues. The germline gives CDR1 MDHEN, CDR2 SYDVKM. Here the CDR3 DNA reads TGTGCCAGCAGTCCCGTAGCGGGAGTGGGTACGCAGTATTTT. Amino acids: CASSPVAGVGTQYF.

This chain uses TRBV9 with TRBJ2-2, with 12 positions matching TRBD2. The CDR3 loop spans 16 amino acids. The J segment lost 5 bases and the V segment lost 4 bases, leaving 6 bases of the junction unmatched. From germline, CDR1 is SGDLS and CDR2 YYNGEE. DNA for the CDR3: TGTGCCAGCAGCCCTGGACTAGCGGGAAATACCGGGGAGCTGTTTTTT. Protein product: CASSPGLAGNTGELFF.

This chain uses TRBV10-2 with TRBJ2-7, with 9 bases fitting TRBD2. Germline V gene lookup returns CDR1 WSHSY and CDR2 SAAADI. The junction had 3 bases not matched to a gene; V was cut back by 1 base and J by 2 bases. This CDR3 comprises 15 residues. In nucleotides, the CDR3 is TGCGCCAGCAGTGAGTGGCTAGCGGGGACCTACGAGCAGTACTTC. The encoded protein is CASSEWLAGTYEQYF.

This chain connects TRBV29-1 to TRBJ2-5, with 7 bases fitting TRBD2. Per the germline V gene, CDR1 is SQVTM and CDR2 is ANQGSEA. The CDR3 consists of 14 residues. The CDR3 bases are TGCAACCTCCTCCTGGCGGGAGTACGGGAGACCCAGTACTTC. This translates into CNLLLAGVRETQYF.

The chain couples TRBV27 to TRBJ2-3; TRBD2 is a possible D gene (6 bases). CDR1 MNHEY and CDR2 SMNVEV come from the germline V gene (reference sequence). The CDR3 length is 17 residues. Trimming stripped 6 bases from V and 5 bases from J, with 24 bases between. The CDR3 nucleotides read TGTGCCAGCAGGTCGCTTGGGGACTTAAATCCGGGAGATACGCAGTATTTT. As protein: CASRSLGDLNPGDTQYF.

Only one count was recorded for this clone. The chain carries TRBV7-9 and TRBJ2-5; D is tentatively TRBD1 or TRBD2 (5 bases each). The V gene lost 4 bases and the J gene lost 5 bases, with 26 bases spanning the gap. The CDR3 is 18 residues long. Germline assignment: CDR1 SEHNR and CDR2 FQNEAQ (reference sequence). The CDR3 coding sequence is TGTGCCAGCAGCTCAGGGTTCGCCGGGACGGCATATCCGGAGACCCAGTACTTC. It yields the protein CASSSGFAGTAYPETQYF.

This sequence joins TRBV7-9 and TRBJ2-1, with 8 positions matching TRBD2. Per germline, CDR1 SEHNR and CDR2 FQNEAQ (reference sequence). The CDR3 has 17 residues. V was clipped by 2 bases and J by 7 bases; unmatched bases: 13. CDR3 DNA sequence: TGTGCCAGCAGCTTACCCGGCCGGGGCGGGGGGCGGAATGAGCAGTTCTTC. Protein: CASSLPGRGGGRNEQFF.

The V call is TRBV28, the J call TRBJ2-2, with a tentative D call TRBD1 (5 bases). The CDR3 is 13 residues long. V was pared by 5 bases and J by 6 bases, with 10 bases between. Germline CDR1 and CDR2: MDHEN and SYDVKM. The CDR3 protein is CASSRGLPGELFF. Written as DNA, the CDR3 is TGTGCCAGCAGTAGGGGTTTACCCGGGGAGCTGTTTTTT.

This clone is a singleton in its sample. This CDR3 is also generated by other DNA sequences in the sample. In DNA, the CDR3 is TGTGCCAGCTCACCGCTGGGACTAGCGGGCTACAATGAGCAGTTCTTC. Protein sequence: CASSPLGLAGYNEQFF. This sequence joins TRBV18 and TRBJ2-1, with 12 positions matching TRBD2. Germline V gene sequence: CDR1 KGHSH, CDR2 LQKENI. After removal of 3 bases from V and 3 bases from J, the junction contained 3 bases not matched to a gene. The CDR3 runs 16 residues. The full variable domain, with the rest looked up from reference TRBV18 and TRBJ2-1, is NAGVMQNPRHLVRRRGQEARLRCSPMKGHSHVYWYRQLPEEGLKFMVYLQKENIIDESGMPKERFSAEFPKEGPSILRIQQVVRGDSAAYFCASSPLGLAGYNEQFFGPGTRLTVL.